The clone carrying this TCR beta chain came up a few times. Its matching antigen is unknown. These data originate in a study of Graves' ophthalmopathy and Graves' hyperthyroidism. Study overall: Peripheral blood was obtained at first diagnosis, ahead of any treatment.

For repertoire sequencing, the TCR beta CDR3 regions were amplified from RNA transcripts. First-round RT-PCR employed HTBI primers, with a second-round multiplex PCR after it. TCRdb passed the multiplex PCR reads through MiXCR, listing each CDR3 protein once. The sample records about 740,000 distinct CDR3 sequences, around 40% being singletons. Germline-derived CDR1 and CDR2 are SGHTA and FQGNSA. Trimming pared 6 bases from V and 5 bases from J, leaving 20 bases between. This CDR3 comprises 15 residues. Ineligible for inclusion were patients with other autoimmune diseases, uncontrolled infections, pregnancy or lactation. Points from the study as a whole: Ophthalmopathy progression prediction by the model yielded a sensitivity of 60% to 71% and a specificity of around 72%. In blood, most expanded thyroid clonotypes above 0.001 frequency were also detected.

The rearrangement links TRBV7-2 to TRBJ2-7; D may match TRBD1 or TRBD2 (7 bases each). The sample was peripheral blood. This clonotype originated in an adult man with Graves' ophthalmopathy. The CDR3 bases are TGTGCCAGCAGGCCAGGGGGAGGGGGCTATAACGAGCAGTACTTC. It codes for CASRPGGGGYNEQYF.